The following is a T cell receptor (beta chain) sequence with its context. The target antigen is unknown. With 60 Vbeta and 13 Jbeta primers, the PCR was carried out. Sequencing used immunoSEQ multiplex PCR; TCRdb keeps in-frame clones, though not all of them. The repertoire has roughly 190,000 clones, around 76% of them found once; the top ten carry roughly 1.9%. The data derive from a study of cytomegalovirus exposure and HLA in healthy donors. Points from the study as a whole: The study designated around 150 TCR beta chains cytomegalovirus-associated.

CDR1 and CDR2 (germline): SGHVS, FQNEAQ. The CDR3 totals 13 residues. Deletions cut 5 bases from V and 2 bases from J, with 9 bases between. The receptor was isolated from a woman younger than 45 in good health and CMV-seropositive. The chain couples TRBV7-8 to TRBJ1-1; D is ambiguous. The sequenced sample consisted of PBMCs. CDR3 nucleotide sequence: TGTGCCAGCAGCCTGAGGAGCAACACTGAAGCTTTCTTT. Residues: CASSLRSNTEAFF.